The clone carrying this T cell receptor (beta chain) has ten or more counts. Its antigen remains unidentified. This sample was included in a study of regulatory T cells in long-lasting Graves disease. Study background: The study counted Graves' disease as persistent given over 5 years of antithyroid drugs and positive TSH receptor antibodies. Study findings and constraints: Whereas approximately 950 public clonotypes were shared by new patients, persistent patients shared more, at around 2,700. TCR diversity was lower in persistent Graves' patients than in newly diagnosed ones.

Both iRepertoire HTBI primers and Arm-PCR of CDR3 regions were used to build the TCR beta libraries. TCRdb passed the multiplex PCR reads through MiXCR, listing each CDR3 protein once. The sample includes about 430,000 distinct CDR3 sequences, approximately 22% of them seen just once. The V gene lost 7 bases and the J gene lost 7 bases, with 11 bases spanning the gap. CDR3 length: 11 amino acids. Time point in this sample: persistent/refractory GD, antithyroid drugs over 5 years with positive TRAb. With RNA extracted from PBMCs as input, the TCR library was made. A roughly 9-milliliter sample of peripheral blood was drawn into EDTA tubes.

The sequencing used peripheral blood mononuclear cells (PBMCs), collected when the disease was refractory, from a patient treated with antithyroid drugs. The V gene is TRBV12-3 or TRBV12-4, the J gene TRBJ2-7; unclear D gene. The receptor comes from a female donor with Graves disease. The CDR3 region is CASTSALEQYF. For the CDR3, the DNA is TGTGCCAGCACCTCAGCGTTGGAGCAGTACTTC.